This entry lists 23 T cell receptor beta chains sequenced from one sample in a study of metastatic and nonmetastatic thyroid tumors. Thyroid surgery was performed in patients who had received no treatment beforehand. With MiXCR, TCRdb reprocessed the PCR reads. The sample lists some 11,000 clones; around a third were seen once. The source material was tumor tissue. These receptors all come from a female donor with papillary thyroid cancer or a benign thyroid nodule (not recorded which). Some clones in this sample may be carry-over from other donors' samples.

In this sample, this clone is medium-sized. The V and J genes are TRBV18 and TRBJ1-6; D may be TRBD1 (6 bases). The CDR3 extends over 18 amino acids. The V and J ends lost 3 bases and 2 bases respectively, with 17 bases between them. CDR1 is KGHSH and CDR2 is LQKENI in the germline V gene. The CDR3: CASSPGTLDLPYNSPLHF. The CDR3 DNA reads as TGTGCCAGCTCACCCGGGACACTTGACCTACCCTATAATTCACCCCTCCACTTT. Full variable domain (outside the CDR3, taken from reference TRBV18 and TRBJ1-6): NAGVMQNPRHLVRRRGQEARLRCSPMKGHSHVYWYRQLPEEGLKFMVYLQKENIIDESGMPKERFSAEFPKEGPSILRIQQVVRGDSAAYFCASSPGTLDLPYNSPLHFGNGTRLTVT.

This clone was recorded many times. The chain joins TRBV5-1 to TRBJ1-4; tentative D call: TRBD1 (5 bases). Germline assignment: CDR1 SGHRS and CDR2 YFSETQ. CDR3 size: 16 residues. Between the trimmed V and J ends, which lost 3 bases and 0 bases, there was a span of 12 bases. CDR3 residues: CASSSSSTATNEKLFF. CDR3 bases: TGCGCCAGCAGCTCCTCATCGACAGCAACTAATGAAAAACTGTTTTTT.

For this clone: An end of the junction does not agree with germline; a read error may underlie this. The chain employs TRBV20-1 and TRBJ2-7; D remains unclear. CDR1 is DFQATT and CDR2 is SNEGSKA in the germline V gene (reference sequence). There are 14 residues in the CDR3. CDR3 sequence: CSAREARGIHEHYF. The DNA of the CDR3 is TGCAGTGCTAGAGAAGCAAGAGGTATCCACGAGCATTACTTC.

V usage is TRBV24-1 and J usage is TRBJ1-5, with TRBD1 as a possible D gene (5 bases). V was cut by 4 bases and J by 7 bases, with 16 bases left in between. Germline V gene lookup returns CDR1 KGHDR and CDR2 SFDVKD. CDR3 length: 15 residues. Here the CDR3 DNA reads TGTGCCACCAGTGACGCCCAGGGAATCGGCCAGCCCCAGCATTTT. Residues: CATSDAQGIGQPQHF.

Relative to its sample, this clone is medium-sized (0.01 to 0.1%). The chain links TRBV5-1 to TRBJ2-3; 11 positions agree with TRBD2. Unmatched junction bases numbered 8, after V lost 4 bases and J lost 4 bases. The CDR3 is 16 residues long. The germline V gene encodes CDR1 SGHRS and CDR2 YFSETQ. The CDR3 nucleotides read TGCGCCAGCAGCCCCAAACTAGCGGGAGAGGCAGATACGCAGTATTTT. Amino acid sequence: CASSPKLAGEADTQYF.

This clone is termed medium-sized. The chain combines TRBV24-1 with TRBJ2-3, with D possibly being TRBD1 (7 bases). The CDR3 covers 14 residues. Trimming took off 4 bases at V and 4 bases at J, with 11 bases between the two ends. Germline assignment: CDR1 KGHDR and CDR2 SFDVKD. CDR3 residues: CATSDQGGADTQYF. The CDR3 bases are TGTGCCACCAGTGACCAGGGGGGAGCAGATACGCAGTATTTT.

As to this clone: A much larger clonotype is one base distant, so this may be a read error. The chain couples TRBV7-7 to TRBJ2-3; D ambiguous. CDR1 SSHAT and CDR2 FNYEAQ come from the germline V gene (reference sequence). This CDR3 region has 13 residues. In nucleotides, the CDR3 is TGTGCCATCAGCACTGGTTGGGCAGGTACGCAGTATTTT. Translating it yields CAISTGWAGTQYF.

This chain uses TRBV15 with TRBJ2-1, with D possibly called TRBD1 or TRBD2 (6 bases each). V lost 1 base to trimming and J lost 6 bases, with 16 bases between them. Germline assignment: CDR1 LNHNV and CDR2 YYDKDF (reference sequence). This CDR3 has 16 amino acids. The CDR3 spells CATSRGSGGGGNEQFF. CDR3 coding DNA: TGTGCCACCAGCAGAGGGTCCGGGGGCGGTGGCAATGAGCAGTTCTTC.

Regarding this clone: A clone one base away is much larger, so this may be a read error. The V gene is TRBV5-4, the J gene TRBJ2-5; a weak D match, TRBD1 (6 bases). Trimming removed 5 bases at V and 5 bases at J, with 19 bases between. The CDR3 sequence is 15 residues long. Looked up from germline, CDR1 is SGHNT and CDR2 is YYREEE (reference sequence). CDR3 sequence reads: CASSIRGVMLETQYF. The CDR3 DNA follows: TGTGCCAGCAGTATCAGGGGTGTCATGTTGGAGACCCAGTACTTC.

This clone was observed a few times. CDR3 sequence (DNA): TGTGCCAGCAGTTTATCAGGGAGGAGCACCGGGGAGCTGTTTTTT. Amino acids: CASSLSGRSTGELFF. The chain couples TRBV12-3 or TRBV12-4 to TRBJ2-2; the D gene is possibly TRBD2 (6 bases). V was shortened by 2 bases and J by 4 bases, with 11 bases between the two germline ends. This CDR3 region has 15 residues.

This clone was observed many times. The rearrangement links TRBV28 to TRBJ2-3, with 12 bases identical to TRBD2. Germline values: CDR1 MDHEN, CDR2 SYDVKM. J gave up 3 bases and V 3 bases, and 7 bases lay outside the gene matches. CDR3 length: 17 amino acids. CDR3: CASSFSSGRAGTDTQYF. The DNA of the CDR3 is TGTGCCAGCAGTTTCTCTAGCGGGAGGGCGGGGACAGATACGCAGTATTTT.

The table lists this clone with a count of one. The chain joins TRBV4-3 to TRBJ2-7, with D perhaps matching TRBD2 (6 bases). The V end lost 0 bases, the J end lost 2 bases, and 11 bases lay between the germline ends. There are 15 residues in the CDR3. Germline V gene sequence: CDR1 LGHNA, CDR2 YSLEER. The CDR3 nucleotides are TGCGCCAGCAGCCAAGATTTAGCGGCTACCTACGAGCAGTACTTC. Its protein product is CASSQDLAATYEQYF.

The J gene is TRBJ2-6, the V gene TRBV11-2, with D unresolved. The CDR3 totals 13 residues. The germline gives CDR1 SGHAT, CDR2 FQNNGV. Trimming left V 4 bases short and J 4 bases short, with 5 bases between. The CDR3 protein is CASSSAGANVLTF. The CDR3 nucleotides read TGTGCCAGCAGCTCAGCCGGGGCCAACGTCCTGACTTTC. Looking up the rest from reference TRBV11-2 and TRBJ2-6 gives the full variable domain: EAGVAQSPRYKIIEKRQSVAFWCNPISGHATLYWYQQILGQGPKLLIQFQNNGVVDDSQLPKDRFSAERLKGVDSTLKIQPAKLEDSAVYLCASSSAGANVLTFGAGSRLTVL.

The rearrangement links TRBV10-3 to TRBJ2-2; TRBD2 matches 8 bases. Germline-derived CDR1 and CDR2 are ENHRY and SYGVKD. Losses at the gene ends were 3 bases for V and 4 bases for J; bases not matched to a gene: 10. CDR3 size: 17 residues. CDR3 DNA sequence: TGTGCCATCAGTGATATACTAGCGGAGCAGGGCACCGGGGAGCTGTTTTTT. It translates to CAISDILAEQGTGELFF.

Regarding this clone: Since no conserved phenylalanine or tryptophan closes the CDR3, a read error is the likely cause. The chain recombines TRBV11-3 with TRBJ2-5; no firm D call. Germline lookup yields CDR1 SGHNT and CDR2 YENEEA. V lost 1 base to trimming and J lost 3 bases, with 15 bases between them. The CDR3 totals 16 residues. DNA for the CDR3: TGTGCCAGCAGCTTAGGGACCCTTGGTACTGAAGAGACCCAGTACTCC. This gives the protein CASSLGTLGTEETQYS.

This clone was detected a few times. DNA for the CDR3: TGTGCCAGCAGTGACTTGGACAGGGGGTATCAGTTCTTC. Amino acid sequence: CASSDLDRGYQFF. The V call is TRBV25-1, the J call TRBJ2-4; 10 nucleotides match TRBD1. The DNA end lines up better with TRBJ2-1; the J call may be wrong. The CDR3 length is 13 residues. CDR1 and CDR2 (germline): MGHDK, SYGVNS.

This clone was seen repeatedly, ten times or more. The rearrangement joins TRBV20-1 to TRBJ2-1; the match to TRBD2 covers 7 bases. This CDR3 is built from 14 residues. Losses at the gene ends were 2 bases for V and 8 bases for J; bases not matched to a gene: 9. CDR1 and CDR2 from the germline V gene are DFQATT and SNEGSKA (reference sequence). The CDR3 sequence: CSARNWVTSHEQFF. Written as DNA, the CDR3 is TGCAGTGCTAGAAATTGGGTGACTAGCCATGAGCAGTTCTTC.

The chain has TRBV5-1 and TRBJ2-6; no clear D gene. The CDR3 has 16 residues. CDR1 and CDR2 (germline): SGHRS, YFSETQ. V dropped 0 bases and J dropped 0 bases, with 7 bases sitting between them. The CDR3 spells CASSLASDSGANVLTF. CDR3 sequence (DNA): TGCGCCAGCAGCTTGGCCTCTGACTCTGGGGCCAACGTCCTGACTTTC. The variable domain in full, with the rest retrieved from reference TRBV5-1 and TRBJ2-6, is KAGVTQTPRYLIKTRGQQVTLSCSPISGHRSVSWYQQTPGQGLQFLFEYFSETQRNKGNFPGRFSGRQFSNSRSEMNVSTLELGDSALYLCASSLASDSGANVLTFGAGSRLTVL.

Sample share makes this clone medium-sized (0.01 to 0.1%). V is TRBV19 and J is TRBJ1-1; 9 nucleotides match TRBD1. The CDR3 spans 14 residues. Per the germline V gene, CDR1 is LNHDA and CDR2 is SQIVND (reference sequence). V lost 7 bases to trimming and J lost 1 base; unmatched junction nucleotides: 4. The CDR3 region has the DNA TGTGCCAGTACGGACAGGGGCGGGAACACTGAAGCTTTCTTT. This codes for CASTDRGGNTEAFF.

The chain recombines TRBV20-1 with TRBJ2-7; 12 bases agree with TRBD2. J lost 3 bases, V lost 5 bases, and 11 bases had no gene match. The CDR3 consists of 16 residues. Germline V gene lookup returns CDR1 DFQATT and CDR2 SNEGSKA (reference sequence). In nucleotides, the CDR3 is TGCAGTGCTGCCCTAGCGGGAGGGGAAACCCTCTACGAGCAGTACTTC. It encodes CSAALAGGETLYEQYF.

This clone was picked up a small number of times. J is TRBJ1-5 and V is TRBV28; D may be TRBD1 (5 bases). Germline V gene data show CDR1 as MDHEN and CDR2 as SYDVKM. The V end lost 6 bases, the J end lost 3 bases, and 15 bases lay between the germline ends. This CDR3 comprises 15 residues. In DNA form, the CDR3 reads TGTGCCAGCAGCCTTGCCGGGGCCTTCAATCAGCCCCAGCATTTT. It codes for CASSLAGAFNQPQHF.

V gene TRBV7-2 combines with J gene TRBJ2-1; possible D gene TRBD2, 6 bases. This CDR3 is built from 13 residues. Germline V gene sequence: CDR1 SGHTA, CDR2 FQGNSA. V lost 5 bases and J lost 4, with 9 bases in between. The CDR3 reads CASSKGLYNEQFF. DNA for the CDR3: TGTGCCAGCAGCAAGGGACTGTACAATGAGCAGTTCTTC. Looking up the rest from reference TRBV7-2 and TRBJ2-1 gives the full variable domain: GAGVSQSPSNKVTEKGKDVELRCDPISGHTALYWYRQSLGQGLEFLIYFQGNSAPDKSGLPSDRFSAERTGGSVSTLTIQRTQQEDSAVYLCASSKGLYNEQFFGPGTRLTVL.

The sample holds a few counts of this clone. The chain uses TRBV27 and TRBJ1-5, with TRBD1 as a possible D gene (6 bases). CDR3 length equals 14 residues. Germline CDR1 MNHEY, CDR2 SMNVEV (reference sequence). Trimming pared 4 bases from V and 3 bases from J, leaving 10 bases between. The CDR3 region is CASSWGHHNQPQHF. DNA of the CDR3: TGTGCCAGCAGTTGGGGACATCACAATCAGCCCCAGCATTTT.